These 32 T cell receptor beta chains came from one sample sequenced in a study of T cells after yellow fever vaccination. TCRdb reanalysed the 5' RACE reads using MiXCR and keeps one entry per CDR3 protein. Of over 250,000 distinct CDR3 sequences in the sample, roughly 4.3% were seen once. The sequenced sample was PBMCs, obtained 5 days after the yellow fever booster vaccination. These receptors came from a man aged 18 to 29 who received the YFV17D yellow fever vaccine.

This clonotype turned up a few times. This chain connects TRBV20-1 to TRBJ1-1; 8 bases are shared with TRBD1. V was clipped by 1 base and J by 3 bases; unmatched bases: 4. Germline loops: CDR1 DFQATT, CDR2 SNEGSKA (reference sequence). The CDR3 is 14 amino acids. The CDR3 DNA sequence: TGCAGTGCTAGAGCACCGACAGGGGACACTGAAGCTTTCTTT. Its translation: CSARAPTGDTEAFF.

This clonotype has only a few counts. V gene TRBV29-1 combines with J gene TRBJ1-2; TRBD1 matches at 8 bases. V dropped 0 bases and J dropped 4; count of bases not matched to a gene: 7. Germline lookup yields CDR1 SQVTM and CDR2 ANQGSEA. This CDR3 region has 15 residues. The CDR3 spells CSVEDAGTGFYGYTF. CDR3 DNA: TGCAGCGTTGAAGATGCGGGGACAGGTTTCTATGGCTACACCTTC.

At least ten counts were recorded for this clonotype. The CDR3 here is CASSFSYREQFF. Written as DNA, the CDR3 is TGTGCCAGCAGTTTCTCCTATCGGGAGCAGTTCTTC. The rearrangement joins TRBV6-2 or TRBV6-3 to TRBJ2-1; D is ambiguous. Germline CDR1 reads MNHEY; CDR2 reads SVGEGT. This CDR3 has 12 amino acids. The V end lost 4 bases, the J end lost 10 bases, and 11 bases lay between the germline ends.

The gene calls are TRBV6-5 and TRBJ1-6; no clear D gene. V dropped 0 bases and J dropped 8 bases, with 11 bases sitting between them. The germline CDR1 and CDR2 sequences are MNHEY and SVGAGI. The CDR3 consists of 15 residues. The CDR3 loop reads CASSYSGRNHSPLHF. Here the CDR3 DNA reads TGTGCCAGCAGTTACTCCGGCAGAAATCATTCACCCCTCCACTTT.

In its sample, this clonotype was seen once. J is TRBJ2-3 and V is TRBV29-1; D not certain. The CDR3 loop spans 11 amino acids. Germline lookup yields CDR1 SQVTM and CDR2 ANQGSEA. Trimming took off 6 bases at V and 5 bases at J, with 9 bases between the two ends. Here the CDR3 reads CSVGSGDTQYF. DNA of the CDR3: TGCAGCGTCGGGTCGGGAGATACGCAGTATTTT.

This clonotype was picked up a small number of times. V gene TRBV19 combines with J gene TRBJ1-5; D gene ambiguous. The length of the CDR3 is 15 residues. Trimming took 6 bases from V and 2 from J, leaving 14 bases between them. The germline V gene encodes CDR1 LNHDA and CDR2 SQIVND (reference sequence). This CDR3 is CASRSTGVGNQPQHF. CDR3 DNA sequence: TGTGCCAGTAGATCGACGGGTGTGGGCAATCAGCCCCAGCATTTT.

This rearrangement joins TRBV6-5 to TRBJ1-1, with TRBD1 matching over 8 bases. The CDR3 loop spans 14 amino acids. Germline CDR1 is MNHEY and CDR2 is SVGAGI. The trim removed 5 bases at V and 5 bases at J, leaving 7 bases unmatched. This chain's CDR3 is CASSTDRVSTEAFF. As DNA, the CDR3 is TGTGCCAGCAGTACGGACAGGGTGTCGACTGAAGCTTTCTTT.

The V call is TRBV11-2, the J call TRBJ1-5; D is perhaps TRBD1 (6 bases). The CDR3 extends over 15 amino acids. The germline CDR1 and CDR2 sequences are SGHAT and FQNNGV. V lost 1 base, J lost 6 bases, and 13 bases lay in between. The CDR3 sequence: CASSLVPGEGQPQHF. The CDR3 DNA is TGTGCCAGCAGCTTAGTCCCAGGGGAAGGTCAGCCCCAGCATTTT.

The chain carries TRBV13 and TRBJ2-3, with D maybe TRBD1 (6 bases). Germline assignment: CDR1 PRHDT and CDR2 FYEKMQ (reference sequence). The V end was cut by 0 bases, the J end by 4 bases, with 8 bases between. This CDR3 region has 14 residues. Here the CDR3 DNA reads TGTGCCAGCAGCTTAGGACACAGGGCAGATACGCAGTATTTT. Translating gives CASSLGHRADTQYF.

This clonotype occurred a few times. The gene calls are TRBV5-4 and TRBJ2-1; 8 bases are shared with TRBD1. Germline V gene sequence: CDR1 SGHNT, CDR2 YYREEE (reference sequence). The ends lost 4 bases at V and 5 bases at J; junction bases unmatched: 5. This CDR3 region has 14 residues. The CDR3 protein is CASSPPDRDNEQFF. The CDR3 DNA reads TGTGCCAGCAGCCCGCCGGACAGGGACAATGAGCAGTTCTTC.

This clonotype occurred a few times. The V and J genes are TRBV25-1 and TRBJ2-4; 12 positions agree with TRBD2. This CDR3 is built from 19 residues. CDR1 is MGHDK and CDR2 is SYGVNS in the germline V gene. The V gene end was trimmed by 4 bases and the J gene end by 0 bases; junction bases not matched to a gene: 10. Here the CDR3 reads CASSGGLAGSPGAKNIQYF. Here the CDR3 DNA reads TGTGCCAGCAGTGGGGGACTAGCGGGCTCCCCGGGAGCCAAAAACATTCAGTACTTC.

The table lists this clonotype with many counts. The chain joins TRBV4-3 to TRBJ1-4, with 9 bases that match TRBD1. Trimming took 1 base from V and 5 from J; bases not matched to a gene: 5. Per the germline V gene, CDR1 is LGHNA and CDR2 is YSLEER. This CDR3 region has 16 residues. The CDR3 reads CASSQAPGTGNEKLFF. The CDR3 bases are TGCGCCAGCAGCCAAGCCCCCGGGACAGGGAATGAAAAACTGTTTTTT.

The rearrangement links TRBV5-1 to TRBJ2-1; D is uncertain. The germline V and J ends were trimmed by 0 bases and 5 bases, with 9 bases remaining between them. This CDR3 comprises 14 residues. Looked up from germline, CDR1 is SGHRS and CDR2 is YFSETQ. As DNA, the CDR3 is TGCGCCAGCAGCTTGGGAGGCGCCAACAATGAGCAGTTCTTC. Encoded protein: CASSLGGANNEQFF.

The chain has TRBV6-4 and TRBJ2-3; TRBD2 aligns across 14 bases. CDR1 and CDR2 (germline): MRHNA, SNTAGT. The CDR3 consists of 18 residues. V trimming: 6 bases; J trimming: 2 bases; junction bases outside the gene matches: 10. The chain's CDR3 is CASRTGLAGGSHTDTQYF. DNA of the CDR3: TGTGCCAGCAGAACCGGACTAGCGGGGGGCTCCCACACAGATACGCAGTATTTT.

The chain uses TRBV24-1 and TRBJ2-3; TRBD1 is a possible D gene (6 bases). Germline-derived CDR1 and CDR2 are KGHDR and SFDVKD. The CDR3 consists of 16 residues. V was trimmed by 2 bases and J by 1 base, leaving 12 bases between them. Here the CDR3 reads CATSDSSQGRTDTQYF. As DNA, the CDR3 is TGTGCCACCAGTGATTCTTCCCAGGGGCGCACAGATACGCAGTATTTT.

The rearrangement links TRBV7-9 to TRBJ2-3; tentatively, D is TRBD2 (7 bases). V dropped 11 bases and J dropped 4 bases, with 10 bases sitting between them. The CDR3 is 11 amino acids. In germline, CDR1 is SEHNR, CDR2 FQNEAQ (reference sequence). The CDR3 DNA reads as TGTGCCGGGGGGGGGCCAGATACGCAGTATTTT. As protein: CAGGGPDTQYF.

This clonotype was recorded many times. The chain joins TRBV7-2 to TRBJ2-5; tentative D call: TRBD2 (7 bases). CDR1 and CDR2 from the germline V gene are SGHTA and FQGNSA. Trimming removed 4 bases at V and 4 bases at J, with 10 bases between. This CDR3 has 13 residues. The CDR3 reads CASSSRGGETQYF. In DNA, the CDR3 is TGTGCCAGCAGCTCTAGGGGGGGAGAGACCCAGTACTTC.

A few counts support this clonotype. The chain is built from TRBV20-1 and TRBJ1-6; D unclear. Trimming cost V 6 bases and J 3 bases, with 15 bases left between them. The CDR3 runs to 15 residues. Germline V lookup: CDR1 DFQATT, CDR2 SNEGSKA (reference sequence). The CDR3, as DNA: TGCAGTGCCAGGACCCCAATGGACTATAATTCACCCCTCCACTTT. It codes for CSARTPMDYNSPLHF.

This clonotype was seen at least ten times. As DNA, the CDR3 is TGTGCCAGCCGTTGGGAGGGTACAGAGACCCAGTACTTC. Translating gives CASRWEGTETQYF. The V gene is TRBV5-8, the J gene TRBJ2-5; 7 bases fit TRBD2. The J segment lost 4 bases and the V segment lost 7 bases, leaving 7 bases of the junction unmatched. The V gene's germline CDR1 is SGHTS and CDR2 YDEGEE. This CDR3 has 13 amino acids.

This clonotype has more than one count but fewer than ten. The chain couples TRBV6-2 or TRBV6-3 to TRBJ2-7, with D possibly matching TRBD2 (5 bases). Trimming took off 6 bases at V and 3 bases at J, with 21 bases between the two ends. The germline V gene has CDR1 MNHEY and CDR2 SVGEGT. This CDR3 has 16 amino acids. In nucleotides, the CDR3 is TGTGCCAGCAGGGAGGCCTCGACGGGCCGACACTACGAGCAGTACGTC. Translation gives CASREASTGRHYEQYV.

In its sample, this clonotype was seen many times. The chain carries TRBV4-1 and TRBJ2-1; tentatively, D is TRBD2 (5 bases). CDR3 length: 11 residues. Trimming cost V 6 bases and J 14 bases, with 14 bases left between them. Germline V gene sequence: CDR1 MGHRA, CDR2 YSYEKL. The CDR3 loop reads CASSHGLDEFF. DNA of the CDR3: TGCGCCAGCAGTCACGGACTCGACGAGTTCTTC.

In its sample, this clonotype was seen a few times. J is TRBJ2-2 and V is TRBV12-3 or TRBV12-4; TRBD2 is a possible D gene (6 bases). CDR3 length equals 16 residues. Trimming took off 4 bases at V and 0 bases at J, with 12 bases between the two ends. The DNA for the CDR3 is TGTGCCAGCAGTTACACGGGACTGGCGAACACCGGGGAGCTGTTTTTT. This translates into CASSYTGLANTGELFF.

The chain joins TRBV7-2 to TRBJ2-5; TRBD2 agrees at 16 bases. After removal of 6 bases from V and 10 bases from J, the junction contained 8 bases not matched to a gene. This CDR3 has 15 amino acids. Germline assignment: CDR1 SGHTA and CDR2 FQGNSA. The CDR3 is CASRPGLAGGLGQYF. CDR3 DNA: TGTGCCAGCAGGCCGGGACTAGCGGGGGGGCTGGGCCAGTACTTC.

The chain couples TRBV6-1 to TRBJ2-7, with TRBD2 matching 7 bases. CDR3 length: 12 residues. Germline CDR1 is MNHNS and CDR2 is SASEGT. V lost 10 bases to trimming and J lost 5 bases; unmatched junction nucleotides: 8. The CDR3 nucleotides read TGTGCCACTCGCGGGGAGGGGCACGAGCAGTACGTC. Encoded protein: CATRGEGHEQYV.

There are a few counts of this clonotype. The genes are TRBV5-1 and TRBJ2-6; TRBD2 matches 12 bases. The germline gives CDR1 SGHRS, CDR2 YFSETQ. The CDR3 runs 18 residues. V dropped 4 bases and J dropped 0; count of bases not matched to a gene: 5. The CDR3 nucleotides read TGCGCCAGCAGCGCGGGACTAGCGGGTATCTCTGGGGCCAACGTCCTGACTTTC. It translates to CASSAGLAGISGANVLTF.

This chain uses TRBV12-3 or TRBV12-4 with TRBJ2-2; TRBD1 matches 7 bases. The V gene end was trimmed by 4 bases and the J gene end by 3 bases; junction bases not matched to a gene: 2. This CDR3 has 14 residues. CDR3 in amino acids: CASSWQGDTGELFF. Here the CDR3 DNA reads TGTGCCAGCAGTTGGCAGGGGGACACCGGGGAGCTGTTTTTT.

The chain recombines TRBV12-3 or TRBV12-4 with TRBJ1-5, with no clear D. The V and J ends lost 0 bases and 5 bases respectively, with 5 bases between them. CDR3 length: 13 residues. This CDR3 reads CASSLASDQPQHF. In DNA form, the CDR3 reads TGTGCCAGCAGTTTAGCATCTGATCAGCCCCAGCATTTT.

The chain combines TRBV5-1 with TRBJ2-6; a possible D gene is TRBD2 (5 bases). There are 15 residues in the CDR3. Deletions cut 2 bases from V and 2 bases from J, with 8 bases between. Germline assignment: CDR1 SGHRS and CDR2 YFSETQ. As DNA, the CDR3 is TGCGCCAGCAGCTTCGGGGTAACTGGGGCCAACGTCCTGACTTTC. Residues: CASSFGVTGANVLTF.

This clonotype was counted many times. The rearrangement joins TRBV4-1 to TRBJ2-7; D remains unclear. The CDR3 has 13 residues. Trimming cost V 6 bases and J 5 bases, with 14 bases left between them. Germline V gives CDR1 MGHRA, CDR2 YSYEKL. The chain's CDR3 is CASRSQTWDEQYF. The CDR3 coding sequence is TGCGCCAGCAGGTCTCAAACTTGGGACGAGCAGTACTTC.

This clonotype came up a few times. The chain joins TRBV9 to TRBJ2-1, with 8 bases that match TRBD1. The CDR3 is made up of 17 amino acids. Trimming cost V 0 bases and J 8 bases; bases outside gene matches: 13. Germline CDR1 reads SGDLS; CDR2 reads YYNGEE. CDR3 loop: CASSVGLKGQGAYEQFF. Here the CDR3 DNA reads TGTGCCAGCAGCGTAGGGTTAAAAGGGCAGGGGGCCTATGAGCAGTTCTTC. The variable domain in full, completed from reference TRBV9 and TRBJ2-1, reads DSGVTQTPKHLITATGQRVTLRCSPRSGDLSVYWYQQSLDQGLQFLIQYYNGEERAKGNILERFSAQQFPDLHSELNLSSLELGDSALYFCASSVGLKGQGAYEQFFGPGTRLTVL.

In this sample, this clonotype turned up a few times. The chain has TRBV6-2 or TRBV6-3 and TRBJ2-3; D unclear. Trimming stripped 2 bases from V and 5 bases from J, with 5 bases between. The germline gives CDR1 MNHEY, CDR2 SVGEGT. CDR3 length: 12 amino acids. CDR3 region: CASSYGKDTQYF. The CDR3 nucleotides read TGTGCCAGCAGTTACGGGAAAGATACGCAGTATTTT.

The CDR3 coding sequence is TGCAGTGCTAGAGATCTGGGGCATAATGAAAAACTGTTTTTT. Translation gives CSARDLGHNEKLFF. The chain has TRBV20-1 and TRBJ1-4, with D perhaps matching TRBD1 (5 bases). CDR1 and CDR2 (germline): DFQATT, SNEGSKA (reference sequence). The CDR3 totals 14 residues. V lost 0 bases and J 4 bases, leaving 9 bases between the germline ends.